The rows below give T cell receptor beta chains drawn from one sample of a study of persistence of HIV-infected CD4 T cells. Method: immunoSEQ multiplex PCR; TCRdb's copy keeps in-frame clones and lacks some. The table has some 39,000 clones, 75% to 85% seen once; the top ten hold 0.85% to 1%. These receptors lack a known antigen. Source: cultured CD4+ T cells from PBMCs, taken from a patient who received antiretroviral therapy. These receptors were obtained from an adult with HIV. The donor label of this sample is uncertain. The CDR3 runs from the conserved cysteine through the conserved F or W. The D gene is left open where the match is weak. Rows may omit the clone size; those that give it use once, few, many or a size class.

>TRBJ1-2|TRBD1|-|TRBV5-5
TGTGCCAGCAGCTTGGGGGCAAGACAGGGCGGCTACACCTTC
CASSLGARQGGYTF
>TRBJ1-1|TRBD1|-|TRBV5-1
TGCGCCAGCAGCATTGGACAGGGTAGGAACACTGAAGCTTTCTTT
CASSIGQGRNTEAFF
>TRBJ1-1|-|-|TRBV15
TGTGCCACCAGCAGACACAACCGGGGCCTGGGGACTGAAGCTTTCTTT
CATSRHNRGLGTEAFF
>TRBJ2-3|TRBD2|-|TRBV27
TGTGCCAGCAGCGTTAGCGGGAGGGGCACAGATACGCAGTATTTT
CASSVSGRGTDTQYF
>TRBJ2-7|TRBD1|-|TRBV18
TGTGCCAGCTCAGAAACCGGGACAGGTCCCTACGAGCAGTACTTC
CASSETGTGPYEQYF
>TRBJ2-3|-|-|TRBV11-2
TGTGCCAGCAGCTTAGATGTGGCAGGGTTCGCACTAGCAGATACGCAGTATTTT
CASSLDVAGFALADTQYF
>TRBJ1-1|TRBD1|-|TRBV5-1
TGCGCCAGCAGGGGACAGGGGGCCGTGAACACTGAAGCTTTCTTT
CASRGQGAVNTEAFF
>TRBJ2-5|-|-|TRBV20-1
TGCAGTGCTACTATTTTGGGGACCCAGTACTTC
CSATILGTQYF
>TRBJ2-7|-|-|TRBV6-6
TGTGCCAGCAGGACATTACAGGGAGGAGGATCCTACGAGCAGTACTTC
CASRTLQGGGSYEQYF
>TRBJ1-1|-|-|TRBV6-1
TGTGCCAGCAGTGAACTGGGGAGAGACACTGAAGCTTTCTTT
CASSELGRDTEAFF
>TRBJ2-1|-|-|TRBV7-9
TGTGCCAGCAGCTCCGAGGCTAGGAACAATGAGCAGTTCTTC
CASSSEARNNEQFF
>TRBJ2-1|-|-|TRBV11-1
TGTGCCAGCAGCTTGGGGGGGCCGGTAAATGAGCAGTTCTTC
CASSLGGPVNEQFF
>TRBJ2-7|TRBD2|-|TRBV27
TGTGCCAGCAGTTTCACGGGACTAGTCTCCTACGAGCAGTACTTC
CASSFTGLVSYEQYF
>TRBJ1-1|TRBD1|-|TRBV13
TGTGCCAGCAGCTTGGGACAGATGAACACTGAAGCTTTCTTT
CASSLGQMNTEAFF
>TRBJ2-3|TRBD2|-|TRBV15
TGTGCCACCAGCAGAGACCAACTAGCGGGGGGACGTCAGTATTTT
CATSRDQLAGGRQYF
>TRBJ2-2|-|-|TRBV7-3
TGTGCCAGCAGCCCTAGCACCGGGGAGCTGTTTTTT
CASSPSTGELFF
>TRBJ2-2|TRBD1|-|TRBV10-3
TGTGCCATAAGGACAGGGAATCCAACACCGAACACCGGGGAGCTGTTTTTT
CAIRTGNPTPNTGELFF
>TRBJ1-6|-|-|TRBV30
TGTGCCTGGACCTGGGGTTCAGGAAATAATTCACCCCTCCACTTT
CAWTWGSGNNSPLHF
>TRBJ1-1|-|-|TRBV2
TGTGCCAGCAGCCAACACCCGAACACTGAAGCTTTCTTT
CASSQHPNTEAFF
>TRBJ1-5|-|-|TRBV6-5
TGTGCCAGCAACCAAGGACAGAGCCACAATCAGCCCCAGCATTTT
CASNQGQSHNQPQHF
>TRBJ2-2|-|-|TRBV5-1
TGCGCCAGCAGCTTCCTCTTTACCGGGGAGCTGTTTTTT
CASSFLFTGELFF
>TRBJ1-6|-|few|TRBV6-5
TGTGCCAGCAGACCCCCGGGACAAGCCTATGGGGGCCTCCACTTT
CASRPPGQAYGGLHF
>TRBJ2-3|-|-|TRBV29-1
TGCAGCGTCCCAGGGCCCGCCACAGATACGCAGTATTTT
CSVPGPATDTQYF
>TRBJ2-4|TRBD1|once|TRBV25-1
TGTGCCAGCAGTGCCAGGGGGAGTGCCAAAAACATTCAGTACTTC
CASSARGSAKNIQYF
>TRBJ1-1|-|-|TRBV2
TGTGCCAGCAGTGATTGGGGGGAAGCTTTCTTT
CASSDWGEAFF
>TRBJ1-2|TRBD1|-|TRBV3-1/TRBV3-2
TGTGCCAGCAGCCAAGTCGACAGGGCCGGGGGCTACACCTTC
CASSQVDRAGGYTF
>TRBJ1-1|-|-|TRBV2
TGTGCCAGCAGTGTCCCCTCAGGGAGTGGCACTGAAGCTTTCTTT
CASSVPSGSGTEAFF
>TRBJ1-1|-|once|TRBV20-1
TGCAGTGCGGAACCCCACACTGAAGCTTTCTTT
CSAEPHTEAFF
>TRBJ1-2|-|-|TRBV19
TGTGCCAGTAGTGAGGGAGGCTATGGCTACACCTTC
CASSEGGYGYTF
>TRBJ2-3|TRBD2|-|TRBV10-3
TGTGCCATCAGTGAGTCTAGAGCGGGGGGGAGCACAGATACGCAGTATTTT
CAISESRAGGSTDTQYF
>TRBJ2-7|TRBD1|-|TRBV5-1
TGCGCCAGCAGCTGGGACAGGGAACGCGAGCAGTACTTC
CASSWDREREQYF
>TRBJ2-2|-|-|TRBV6-1
TGTGCCAGCAGTGAATCGCAGGGATCCGGGGAGCTGTTTTTT
CASSESQGSGELFF
>TRBJ2-2|-|-|TRBV7-7
TGTGCTAGCAGCTCCTCTCCTTCCTTACACACCGGGGAGCTGTTTTTT
CASSSSPSLHTGELFF
>TRBJ2-1|TRBD2|-|TRBV25-1
TGTGCCAGCAGACCAACACTAGCGGAGCCCTACAATGAGCAGTTCTTC
CASRPTLAEPYNEQFF
>TRBJ2-7|-|-|TRBV27
TGTGCCAGCAGTTGGGGGGCCCCCTACGAGCAGTACTTC
CASSWGAPYEQYF
>TRBJ1-1|-|-|TRBV2
TGTGCCAGCCTGTTCAGGGACGAGAACACTGAAGCTTTCTTT
CASLFRDENTEAFF
>TRBJ2-3|-|-|TRBV7-2
TGTGCCAGCAGCTTAGAGGGACTCACAGATACGCAGTATTTT
CASSLEGLTDTQYF